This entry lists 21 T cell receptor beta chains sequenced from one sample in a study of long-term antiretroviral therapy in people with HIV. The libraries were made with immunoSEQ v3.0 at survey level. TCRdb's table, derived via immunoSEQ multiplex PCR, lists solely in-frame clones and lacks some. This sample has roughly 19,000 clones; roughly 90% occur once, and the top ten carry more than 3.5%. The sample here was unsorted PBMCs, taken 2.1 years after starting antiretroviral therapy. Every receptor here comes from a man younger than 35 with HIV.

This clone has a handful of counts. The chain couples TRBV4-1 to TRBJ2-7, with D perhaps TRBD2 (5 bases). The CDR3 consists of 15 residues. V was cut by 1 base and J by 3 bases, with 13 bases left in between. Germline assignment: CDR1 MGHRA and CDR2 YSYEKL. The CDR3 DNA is TGCGCCAGCAGCCAAGGACGCGGGTCAGGCTACGAGCAGTACTTC. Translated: CASSQGRGSGYEQYF.

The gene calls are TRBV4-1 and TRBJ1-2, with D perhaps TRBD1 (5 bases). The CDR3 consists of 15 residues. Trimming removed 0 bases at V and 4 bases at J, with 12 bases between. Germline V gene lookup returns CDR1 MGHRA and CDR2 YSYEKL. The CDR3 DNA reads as TGCGCCAGCAGCCAAGAGGGTGGCAGGGCCTATGGCTACACCTTC. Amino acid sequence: CASSQEGGRAYGYTF.

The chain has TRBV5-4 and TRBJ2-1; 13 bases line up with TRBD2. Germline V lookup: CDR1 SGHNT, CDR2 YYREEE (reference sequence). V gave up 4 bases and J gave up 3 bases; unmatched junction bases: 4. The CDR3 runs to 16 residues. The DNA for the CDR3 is TGTGCCAGCAGCATGGGACTAGCGGGAAACTACAATGAGCAGTTCTTC. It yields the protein CASSMGLAGNYNEQFF.

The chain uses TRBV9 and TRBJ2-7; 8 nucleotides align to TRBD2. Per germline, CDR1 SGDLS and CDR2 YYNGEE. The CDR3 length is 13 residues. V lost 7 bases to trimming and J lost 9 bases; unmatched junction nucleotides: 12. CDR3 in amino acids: CASGSGSGWGQYF. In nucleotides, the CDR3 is TGTGCCAGCGGGAGCGGGAGTGGTTGGGGGCAGTACTTC. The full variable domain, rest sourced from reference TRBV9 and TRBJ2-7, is DSGVTQTPKHLITATGQRVTLRCSPRSGDLSVYWYQQSLDQGLQFLIQYYNGEERAKGNILERFSAQQFPDLHSELNLSSLELGDSALYFCASGSGSGWGQYFGPGTRLTVT.

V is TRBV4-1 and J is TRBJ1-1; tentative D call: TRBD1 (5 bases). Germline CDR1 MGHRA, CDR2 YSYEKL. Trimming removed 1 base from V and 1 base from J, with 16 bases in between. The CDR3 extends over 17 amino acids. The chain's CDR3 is CASSQAPHTGRNTEAFF. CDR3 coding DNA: TGCGCCAGCAGCCAAGCGCCGCACACGGGGCGGAACACTGAAGCTTTCTTT.

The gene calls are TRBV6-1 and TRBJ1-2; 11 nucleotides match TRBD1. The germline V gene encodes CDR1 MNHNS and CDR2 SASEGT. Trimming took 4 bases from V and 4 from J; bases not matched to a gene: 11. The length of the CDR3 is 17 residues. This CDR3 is CASSGWGGQGVTYGYTF. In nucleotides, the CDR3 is TGTGCCAGCAGTGGGTGGGGGGGACAGGGGGTAACCTATGGCTACACCTTC.

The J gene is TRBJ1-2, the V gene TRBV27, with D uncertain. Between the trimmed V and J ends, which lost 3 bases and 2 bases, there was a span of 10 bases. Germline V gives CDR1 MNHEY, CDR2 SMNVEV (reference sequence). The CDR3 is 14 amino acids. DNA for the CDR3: TGTGCCAGCAGTTTGCTGGGGAGCAACTATGGCTACACCTTC. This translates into CASSLLGSNYGYTF.

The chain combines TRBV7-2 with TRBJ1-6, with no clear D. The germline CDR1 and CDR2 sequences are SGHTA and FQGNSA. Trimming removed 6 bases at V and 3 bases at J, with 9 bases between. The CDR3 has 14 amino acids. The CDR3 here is CASRVTDYNSPLHF. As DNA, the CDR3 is TGTGCCAGCAGAGTGACTGACTATAATTCACCCCTCCACTTT.

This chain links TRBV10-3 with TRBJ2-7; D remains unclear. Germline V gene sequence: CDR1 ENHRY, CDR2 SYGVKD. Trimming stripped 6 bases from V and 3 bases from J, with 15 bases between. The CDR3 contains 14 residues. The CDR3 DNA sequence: TGTGCCATCAGCGATCAGAACAGACTCTACGAGCAGTACTTC. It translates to CAISDQNRLYEQYF.

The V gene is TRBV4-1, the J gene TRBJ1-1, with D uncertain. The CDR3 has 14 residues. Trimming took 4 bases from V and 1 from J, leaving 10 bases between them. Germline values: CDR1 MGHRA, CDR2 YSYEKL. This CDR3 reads CASSLDGRNTEAFF. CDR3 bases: TGCGCCAGCAGCCTAGACGGAAGGAACACTGAAGCTTTCTTT.

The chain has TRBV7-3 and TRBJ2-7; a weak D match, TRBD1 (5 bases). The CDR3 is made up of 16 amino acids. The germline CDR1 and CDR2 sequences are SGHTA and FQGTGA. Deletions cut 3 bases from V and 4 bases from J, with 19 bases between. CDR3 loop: CASSFFLDTLKYEQYF. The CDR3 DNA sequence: TGTGCCAGCAGCTTTTTCCTGGACACCCTGAAGTACGAGCAGTACTTC.

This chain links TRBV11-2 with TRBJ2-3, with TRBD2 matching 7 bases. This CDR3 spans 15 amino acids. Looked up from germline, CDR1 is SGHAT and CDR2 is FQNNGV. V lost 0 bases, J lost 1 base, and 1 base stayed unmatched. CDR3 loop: CASSLDRGGTDTQYF. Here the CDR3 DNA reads TGTGCCAGCAGCTTAGATCGGGGGGGCACAGATACGCAGTATTTT.

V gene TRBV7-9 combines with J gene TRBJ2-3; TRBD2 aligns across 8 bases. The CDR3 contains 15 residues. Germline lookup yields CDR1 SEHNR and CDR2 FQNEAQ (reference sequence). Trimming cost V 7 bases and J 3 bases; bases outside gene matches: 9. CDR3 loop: CASKRELSGTDTQYF. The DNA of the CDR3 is TGTGCCAGCAAGCGGGAGCTCTCTGGGACAGATACGCAGTATTTT. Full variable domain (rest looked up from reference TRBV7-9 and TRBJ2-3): DTGVSQNPRHKITKRGQNVTFRCDPISEHNRLYWYRQTLGQGPEFLTYFQNEAQLEKSRLLSDRFSAERPKGSFSTLEIQRTEQGDSAMYLCASKRELSGTDTQYFGPGTRLTVL.

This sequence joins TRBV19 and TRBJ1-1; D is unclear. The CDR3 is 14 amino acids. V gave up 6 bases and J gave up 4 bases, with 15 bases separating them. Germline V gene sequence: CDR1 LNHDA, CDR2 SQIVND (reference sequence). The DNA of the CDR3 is TGTGCCAGTAGGCCCTCGTCGGGGAGCACTGAAGCTTTCTTT. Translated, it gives CASRPSSGSTEAFF.

DNA for the CDR3: TGTGCCAGCAGCTTAGCTCCGGGACAGCCCCGGCGGGATGGCTACACCTTC. Its protein is CASSLAPGQPRRDGYTF. This chain joins TRBV7-2 and TRBJ1-2, with TRBD1 matching 7 bases. The CDR3 is 17 amino acids. Germline trimming cut 0 bases from V and 6 bases from J; bases unmatched to any gene: 13. The germline V gene has CDR1 SGHTA and CDR2 FQGNSA.

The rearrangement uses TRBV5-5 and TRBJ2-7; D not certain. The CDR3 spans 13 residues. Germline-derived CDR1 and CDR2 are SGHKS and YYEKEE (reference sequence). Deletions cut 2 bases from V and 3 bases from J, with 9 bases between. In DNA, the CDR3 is TGTGCCAGCAGCTTAACGGAGTACTACGAGCAGTACTTC. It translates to CASSLTEYYEQYF.

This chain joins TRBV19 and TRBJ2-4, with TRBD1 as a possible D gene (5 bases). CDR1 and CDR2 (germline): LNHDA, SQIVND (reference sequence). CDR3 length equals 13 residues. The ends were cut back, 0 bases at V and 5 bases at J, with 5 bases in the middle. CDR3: CASSIDRENIQYF. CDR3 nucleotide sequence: TGTGCCAGTAGTATAGACAGGGAAAACATTCAGTACTTC.

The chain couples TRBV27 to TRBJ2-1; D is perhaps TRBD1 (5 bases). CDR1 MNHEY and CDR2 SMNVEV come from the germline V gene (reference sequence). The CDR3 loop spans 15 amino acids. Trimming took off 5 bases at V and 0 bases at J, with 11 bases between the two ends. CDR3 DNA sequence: TGTGCCAGCAGTCCCGACAGCGTCTCCTACAATGAGCAGTTCTTC. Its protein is CASSPDSVSYNEQFF.

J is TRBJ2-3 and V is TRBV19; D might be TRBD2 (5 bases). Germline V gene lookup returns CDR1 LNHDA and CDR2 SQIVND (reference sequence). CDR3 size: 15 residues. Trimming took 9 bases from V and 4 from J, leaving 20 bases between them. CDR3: CASNYPFAGPDTQYF. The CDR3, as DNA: TGTGCCAGCAACTACCCCTTCGCGGGCCCAGATACGCAGTATTTT.

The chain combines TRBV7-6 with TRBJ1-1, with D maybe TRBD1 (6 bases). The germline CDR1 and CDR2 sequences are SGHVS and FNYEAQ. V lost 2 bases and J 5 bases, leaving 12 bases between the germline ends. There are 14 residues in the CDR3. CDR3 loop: CASSLSGVGTEAFF. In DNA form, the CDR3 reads TGTGCCAGCAGCTTATCAGGGGTTGGAACTGAAGCTTTCTTT.

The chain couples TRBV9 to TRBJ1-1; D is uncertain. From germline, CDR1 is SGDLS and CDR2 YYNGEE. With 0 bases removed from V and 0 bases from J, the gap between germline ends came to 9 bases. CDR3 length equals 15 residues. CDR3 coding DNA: TGTGCCAGCAGCGTAGGCAGCGGAATGAACACTGAAGCTTTCTTT. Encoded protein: CASSVGSGMNTEAFF.